A single sample gave rise to the 15 T cell receptor beta chains below, sequenced in a study of early T cells in non-severe SARS-CoV-2 infection. TCRdb re-called the 5' RACE reads through MiXCR, storing one row per CDR3 protein. Found here are some 100,000 distinct CDR3 sequences, about 15% of them singletons; the top ten hold roughly 0.6%. Sequenced sample: whole blood. The receptor source for this set is an adult who was a healthcare worker with PCR-confirmed SARS-CoV-2 infection or an uninfected control (not recorded which).

The chain has TRBV6-1 and TRBJ1-6; 8 bases fit TRBD1. The V gene end was trimmed by 6 bases and the J gene end by 7 bases; junction bases not matched to a gene: 5. Per the germline V gene, CDR1 is MNHNS and CDR2 is SASEGT. CDR3 length: 14 amino acids. The CDR3: CASRGQGWNSPLHF. CDR3 bases: TGTGCCAGCAGAGGACAGGGATGGAATTCACCCCTCCACTTT.

This clonotype was detected a few times. The CDR3 spells CSGTNRDNEQFF. DNA of the CDR3: TGCAGCGGGACGAACCGGGACAATGAGCAGTTCTTC. The rearrangement joins TRBV29-1 to TRBJ2-1; D is uncertain. V dropped 7 bases and J dropped 5 bases, with 12 bases sitting between them. Germline CDR1 SQVTM, CDR2 ANQGSEA. The CDR3 spans 12 residues.

This clonotype was counted between two and nine times. The rearrangement joins TRBV27 to TRBJ1-2, with 11 bases aligning to TRBD1. This CDR3 contains 14 residues. After removal of 3 bases from V and 8 bases from J, the junction contained 5 bases not matched to a gene. The germline CDR1 and CDR2 sequences are MNHEY and SMNVEV (reference sequence). The CDR3 region has the DNA TGTGCCAGCAGTTTTTTGGACAGGGGGCACGGCTACACCTTC. Translated, it gives CASSFLDRGHGYTF.

V is TRBV10-1 and J is TRBJ1-1; D is uncertain. CDR3 length equals 14 residues. Trimming left V 2 bases short and J 1 base short, with 8 bases between. In germline, CDR1 is WNHNN, CDR2 SYGVQD (reference sequence). The CDR3 sequence is CASSEATKNTEAFF. The DNA for the CDR3 is TGCGCCAGCAGTGAGGCAACAAAGAACACTGAAGCTTTCTTT.

This clonotype was counted many times. The gene calls are TRBV24-1 and TRBJ2-1, with 9 positions matching TRBD1. Germline V gene lookup returns CDR1 KGHDR and CDR2 SFDVKD. CDR3 length equals 17 residues. The V segment lost 3 bases and the J segment 3 bases; nucleotides outside the gene matches: 8. The CDR3 bases are TGTGCCACCAGTGATCCCCCGGGACAGGGCTACTACAATGAGCAGTTCTTC. The encoded protein is CATSDPPGQGYYNEQFF.

The V gene is TRBV6-5, the J gene TRBJ2-1; D is unclear. The CDR3 is 15 amino acids. V was pared by 2 bases and J by 5 bases, with 13 bases between. Germline V CDR1 and CDR2: MNHEY, SVGAGI. The CDR3 DNA is TGTGCCAGCAGTTACATACACCGCATTAACAATGAGCAGTTCTTC. This gives the protein CASSYIHRINNEQFF.

The V gene is TRBV7-2, the J gene TRBJ2-5; D might be TRBD2 (7 bases). With 4 bases removed from V and 4 bases from J, the gap between germline ends came to 19 bases. CDR3 length: 16 amino acids. Germline V gene sequence: CDR1 SGHTA, CDR2 FQGNSA. CDR3 nucleotides: TGTGCCAGCAGCTCCGGCGGGTTGGGGGGGCCAGAGACCCAGTACTTC. Encoded protein: CASSSGGLGGPETQYF.

The gene calls are TRBV19 and TRBJ2-2; the match to TRBD1 covers 10 bases. CDR3 length: 17 residues. V trimming: 3 bases; J trimming: 4 bases; junction bases outside the gene matches: 8. Germline values: CDR1 LNHDA, CDR2 SQIVND (reference sequence). The CDR3 region is CASSIGQGEVFTGELFF. The CDR3 DNA reads TGTGCCAGTAGTATCGGACAGGGGGAGGTTTTCACCGGGGAGCTGTTTTTT.

The V and J genes are TRBV27 and TRBJ1-6; possibly TRBD1 for D (5 bases). CDR1 and CDR2 (germline): MNHEY, SMNVEV (reference sequence). CDR3 length: 16 amino acids. V was pared by 9 bases and J by 5 bases, with 20 bases between. The CDR3 bases are TGTGCCAGGGGGCCCATGGGTCATTCTGATAATTCACCCCTCCACTTT. The encoded protein is CARGPMGHSDNSPLHF.

On this clonotype: This may arise from a read error, as a much more abundant clone is one base away. The chain is built from TRBV12-3 or TRBV12-4 and TRBJ2-2; 7 bases agree with TRBD1. The length of the CDR3 is 15 residues. The trim removed 6 bases at V and 6 bases at J, leaving 10 bases unmatched. The chain's CDR3 is CASSHGQAIAGELFF. The CDR3 bases are TGTGCCAGCAGCCATGGACAGGCAATCGCCGGGGAGCTGTTTTTT.

This chain connects TRBV9 to TRBJ2-5; D gene ambiguous. CDR1 is SGDLS, CDR2 YYNGEE, per germline. Trimming cost V 3 bases and J 4 bases, with 13 bases left between them. This CDR3 is 14 amino acids long. In DNA, the CDR3 is TGTGCCAGCAGCGAAGGAACGGTGGCAGAGACCCAGTACTTC. It translates to CASSEGTVAETQYF.

CDR3 sequence reads: CASSDSWLQPQHF. CDR3 DNA sequence: TGTGCCAGCAGTGACTCTTGGCTACAGCCCCAGCATTTT. The chain joins TRBV6-4 to TRBJ1-5; D uncertain. CDR1 MRHNA and CDR2 SNTAGT come from the germline V gene. This CDR3 spans 13 amino acids. Deletions cut 0 bases from V and 7 bases from J, with 7 bases between.

The DNA of the CDR3 is TGTGCCAGCAGCCAAGCCACTGAAGCTTTCTTT. Translating gives CASSQATEAFF. This chain connects TRBV3-1 to TRBJ1-1, with no clear D. The germline V gene encodes CDR1 LGHDT and CDR2 YNNKEL (reference sequence). This CDR3 is 11 amino acids long. V lost 1 base, J lost 4 bases, and 1 base lay in between.

This clonotype was counted between two and nine times. The rearrangement uses TRBV7-7 and TRBJ2-3; possibly TRBD2 for D (6 bases). The CDR3 consists of 15 residues. CDR1 is SSHAT and CDR2 is FNYEAQ in the germline V gene (reference sequence). V was shortened by 5 bases and J by 6 bases, with 18 bases between the two germline ends. For the CDR3, the DNA is TGTGCCAGCAGCCCTGTTGGGACTGGTGGGGATACGCAGTATTTT. It translates to CASSPVGTGGDTQYF.

This clonotype was detected a few times. The chain is built from TRBV11-2 and TRBJ2-1, with 8 bases that match TRBD1. The V segment lost 4 bases and the J segment 6 bases; nucleotides outside the gene matches: 2. CDR1 and CDR2 from the germline V gene are SGHAT and FQNNGV. This CDR3 is built from 13 residues. CDR3 sequence: CASSWQGANEQFF. CDR3 bases: TGTGCCAGCAGCTGGCAGGGGGCCAATGAGCAGTTCTTC.